A selection of T cell receptor beta chains follows, all from one sample in a study of shared clonotypes between healthy human individuals. Clones were sequenced by immunoSEQ multiplex PCR, and TCRdb holds only the in-frame ones, with some missing. The table includes around 990,000 clones, 60% to 80% detected once. Sample: memory CD4+ T cells from PBMCs. These receptors were taken from a man aged 18 to 29 in good health. Some clones in this sample may be carry-over from other donors' samples. The CDR3 runs from the conserved cysteine through the conserved F or W. The D gene is left open where the match is weak. The listing skips clone size in some rows; elsewhere it reads once, few, many or a size class.

v_gene	abundance	j_gene	d_gene	CDR3aa	CDR3nt
TRBV19	-	TRBJ1-5	-	CASSKPQRSNQPQHF	TGTGCCAGTAGCAAACCCCAGCGTAGCAATCAGCCCCAGCATTTT
TRBV7-9	few	TRBJ2-5	-	CASDRLGETQYF	TGTGCCAGCGATCGATTGGGGGAGACCCAGTACTTC
TRBV11-3	-	TRBJ1-5	-	CASSLDGRAGPQHF	TGTGCCAGCAGCTTAGACGGGAGGGCAGGGCCCCAGCATTTT
TRBV28	-	TRBJ2-7	TRBD2	CATSTRLAGAYEQYF	TGTGCCACCTCAACCCGTCTAGCGGGAGCCTACGAGCAGTACTTC
TRBV11-1	-	TRBJ2-5	-	CASSLGSGETQYF	TGTGCCAGCAGCTTAGGGTCAGGGGAGACCCAGTACTTC
TRBV5-5	-	TRBJ2-7	-	CASSLLGYEQYF	TGTGCCAGCAGCTTGCTGGGGTACGAGCAGTACTTC
TRBV7-9	-	TRBJ1-2	-	CASSQGVSSGTF	TGTGCCAGCAGCCAAGGGGTAAGCAGCGGAACCTTC
TRBV19	-	TRBJ1-1	TRBD1	CASTLDRLMNTEAFF	TGTGCCAGTACCCTGGACAGGCTCATGAACACTGAAGCTTTCTTT
TRBV19	-	TRBJ2-3	TRBD2	CASIGGGMDTQYF	TGTGCCAGTATTGGGGGAGGGATGGATACGCAGTATTTT
TRBV28	-	TRBJ1-2	TRBD1	CASTVSPIRGRGLYGYTF	TGTGCCAGCACCGTTTCTCCAATCCGGGGCAGGGGGCTCTATGGCTACACCTTC
TRBV27	few	TRBJ1-2	-	CASSFMGRLDSSYTF	TGTGCCAGCAGTTTTATGGGCAGGTTAGATTCGAGCTACACCTTC
TRBV11-1	-	TRBJ2-7	-	CASSLLGTYEQYF	TGTGCCAGCAGCTTATTGGGCACCTACGAGCAGTACTTC
TRBV28	-	TRBJ1-5	-	CASSFQRVSNQPQHF	TGTGCCAGCAGTTTCCAGCGGGTTAGCAATCAGCCCCAGCATTTT
TRBV15	-	TRBJ1-5	-	CATTNRVSNQPQHF	TGTGCCACCACTAACAGGGTTAGCAATCAGCCCCAGCATTTT
TRBV6-5	-	TRBJ2-2	-	CASSFRGLTGELFF	TGTGCCAGCAGTTTTCGGGGCCTTACCGGGGAGCTGTTTTTT
TRBV4-2	many	TRBJ2-1	-	CASSHRGRDNEQFF	TGTGCCAGCAGCCATAGGGGACGCGACAATGAGCAGTTCTTC
TRBV7-2	-	TRBJ2-7	TRBD1	CASSSDTGDEQYF	TGTGCCAGCAGCTCAGACACAGGGGACGAGCAGTACTTC
TRBV30	-	TRBJ2-3	TRBD2	CAAPGASGRAPDTQYF	TGTGCCGCCCCGGGGGCTAGCGGGAGGGCCCCAGATACGCAGTATTTT
TRBV7-6	-	TRBJ2-1	-	CASSSRVRGSANSYNEQFF	TGTGCCAGCAGCTCCCGCGTTCGTGGTAGCGCCAACTCCTACAATGAGCAGTTCTTC
TRBV5-1	-	TRBJ1-2	-	CASSPVLGYGYTF	TGCGCCAGCAGCCCGGTTTTGGGCTATGGCTACACCTTC
TRBV7-3	-	TRBJ2-2	TRBD2	CASSLNSGRATGELFF	TGTGCCAGCAGCTTAAATAGCGGGAGGGCCACCGGGGAGCTGTTTTTT
TRBV15	once	TRBJ2-1	TRBD2	CATSPQGTSGRFEQFF	TGTGCCACCAGCCCCCAGGGTACTAGCGGGAGGTTTGAGCAGTTCTTC
TRBV11-3	-	TRBJ1-4	-	CASSPRRDGATNEKLFF	TGTGCCAGCAGCCCGCGCCGTGACGGGGCAACTAATGAAAAACTGTTTTTT
TRBV5-1	few	TRBJ2-7	TRBD2	CASSVSSGGSYEQYF	TGCGCCAGCAGCGTCTCTAGCGGGGGTTCCTACGAGCAGTACTTC
TRBV11-2	-	TRBJ1-3	-	CASSLIGQASGNTIYF	TGTGCCAGCAGCTTAATCGGGCAGGCCTCTGGAAACACCATATATTTT
TRBV30	-	TRBJ1-2	TRBD1	CAWRGGTAYGYTF	TGTGCCTGGAGGGGGGGGACAGCCTATGGCTACACCTTC
TRBV6-5	-	TRBJ1-2	-	CASKVPGTDYGYTF	TGTGCCAGCAAGGTACCCGGTACAGACTATGGCTACACCTTC
TRBV5-6	-	TRBJ2-7	TRBD2	CASSLFSGTKYEQYF	TGTGCCAGCAGCTTATTTAGCGGGACGAAATACGAGCAGTACTTC
TRBV19	few	TRBJ1-1	-	CASSIKGSEAFF	TGTGCCAGTAGTATTAAGGGGTCTGAAGCTTTCTTT
TRBV5-4	few	TRBJ2-5	TRBD2	CASSAGLAGETQYF	TGTGCCAGCAGCGCGGGACTAGCGGGAGAGACCCAGTACTTC
TRBV15	-	TRBJ2-1	TRBD2	CATSREWDYPGNEQFF	TGTGCCACCAGCAGAGAGTGGGACTACCCCGGCAATGAGCAGTTCTTC
TRBV5-4	-	TRBJ2-1	-	CASSRDGTYNEQFF	TGTGCCAGCAGCCGGGACGGAACCTACAATGAGCAGTTCTTC
TRBV27	-	TRBJ1-5	-	CASSLSVGGSNQPQHF	TGTGCCAGCAGTTTATCGGTTGGGGGGAGCAATCAGCCCCAGCATTTT
TRBV6-6	-	TRBJ2-7	-	CASRGRKEAEQYF	TGTGCCAGCAGGGGGCGCAAGGAAGCCGAGCAGTACTTC
TRBV19	-	TRBJ1-5	TRBD1	CASSTRTGDNSNQPQHF	TGTGCCAGTAGTACGCGGACAGGAGACAATAGCAATCAGCCCCAGCATTTT
TRBV5-8	-	TRBJ2-3	TRBD2	CASISAGGTDTQYF	TGTGCCAGCATCTCGGCGGGAGGCACAGATACGCAGTATTTT
TRBV28	few	TRBJ1-2	-	CASGRRYGYTF	TGTGCCAGCGGCAGGCGCTATGGCTACACCTTC
TRBV5-6	-	TRBJ2-7	-	CASSLVSTYEQYF	TGTGCCAGCAGCTTGGTGTCGACCTACGAGCAGTACTTC
TRBV7-3	-	TRBJ2-3	-	CASSARQPSTDTQYF	TGTGCCAGCAGCGCCCGACAGCCTAGCACAGATACGCAGTATTTT
TRBV10-2	few	TRBJ1-1	-	CASSASQGYTEAFF	TGCGCCAGCAGTGCGTCGCAGGGCTACACTGAAGCTTTCTTT
TRBV2	-	TRBJ1-1	-	CASSSLVGNTEAFF	TGTGCCAGCAGCTCCCTAGTAGGGAACACTGAAGCTTTCTTT
TRBV9	-	TRBJ2-3	-	CASSVAPGTDTQYF	TGTGCCAGCAGCGTAGCTCCGGGGACAGATACGCAGTATTTT
TRBV6-5	-	TRBJ1-1	-	CASKGGTEAFF	TGTGCCAGCAAGGGGGGGACTGAAGCTTTCTTT
TRBV18	-	TRBJ2-7	-	CASSPTARDYEQYF	TGTGCCAGCTCACCGACTGCAAGGGACTACGAGCAGTACTTC
TRBV5-1	-	TRBJ2-7	TRBD1	CASSVDRVEQYF	TGCGCCAGCAGCGTGGACAGGGTCGAGCAGTACTTC
TRBV27	few	TRBJ1-4	TRBD1	CASRPRGATNEKLFF	TGTGCCAGCAGACCCAGGGGGGCAACTAATGAAAAACTGTTTTTT
TRBV7-2	-	TRBJ2-5	TRBD2	CASSGGLAQETQYF	TGTGCCAGCAGCGGGGGACTAGCCCAAGAGACCCAGTACTTC
TRBV30	-	TRBJ2-7	-	CAWSVLALGGQYF	TGTGCCTGGAGTGTACTAGCTCTCGGTGGGCAGTACTTC